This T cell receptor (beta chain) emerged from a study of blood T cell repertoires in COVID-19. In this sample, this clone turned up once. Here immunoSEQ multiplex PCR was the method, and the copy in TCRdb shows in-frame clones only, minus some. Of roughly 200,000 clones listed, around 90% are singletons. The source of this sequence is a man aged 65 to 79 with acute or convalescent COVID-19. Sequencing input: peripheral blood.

In DNA form, the CDR3 reads TGCGCCAGCAGCCACCGGACAGGGAACACTGAAGCTTTCTTT. Protein sequence: CASSHRTGNTEAFF. The chain couples TRBV5-1 to TRBJ1-1, with 7 bases matching TRBD1. The CDR3 is 14 residues long. V shed 4 bases, J shed 1 base, and the junction held 4 bases outside the gene matches. Germline loops: CDR1 SGHRS, CDR2 YFSETQ. Full variable domain (outside the CDR3, taken from reference TRBV5-1 and TRBJ1-1): KAGVTQTPRYLIKTRGQQVTLSCSPISGHRSVSWYQQTPGQGLQFLFEYFSETQRNKGNFPGRFSGRQFSNSRSEMNVSTLELGDSALYLCASSHRTGNTEAFFGQGTRLTVV.